The rows below give T cell receptor beta chains drawn from one sample of a study of T-cell memory formation after mild COVID-19. Using its own MiXCR run on the 5' RACE reads, TCRdb lists one record per CDR3 protein. There are roughly 450,000 distinct CDR3 sequences in the sample; about 20% occur only once, and around an eighth lies in the top ten. Sequenced material: PBMCs or a T cell subset sorted from them (not recorded which). The receptors here all came from an adult woman who had mild COVID-19 (a few samples of this study predate the infection). Cell type and time point are not known. Both conserved end residues are part of each CDR3.

cdr3_aa v_call
CASSLDTGAFYSNQPQHF TRBV5-5
CSAGRQGYAGETQYF TRBV20-1
CASSPPGSVPREQYF TRBV7-8
CASRRQGMEFF TRBV6-2/TRBV6-3
CASTSAGIYEQYF TRBV19
CASRDSSSYNEQFF TRBV12-3/TRBV12-4
CASSPWGDSSGNTIYF TRBV5-5
CASSLGPQEKLFF TRBV4-1
CSAKDAHPSQGQVLGALYGYTF TRBV20-1
CASSLGGTLEETQYF TRBV28
CASSFNSGPYEQYF TRBV12-3/TRBV12-4
CASSFREEQYF TRBV13
CAISRGGQGASHTEAFF TRBV10-3
CASSAIWRGSYEQYF TRBV4-1
CASSYGGGRANEQFF TRBV5-1
CASSAGNNQPQHF TRBV12-3/TRBV12-4
CASEKGAGGTGELFF TRBV5-1
CASSSPRDRGYEQYF TRBV7-9
CASTATGGQPQHF TRBV12-3/TRBV12-4
CASSLGPSGRTYNEQFF TRBV5-1
CAWSWGTSSGANVLTF TRBV30
CSATLETGGFGQPQHF TRBV29-1
CASSLHYNEQFF TRBV5-1
CSARDSFSGANVLTF TRBV20-1
CASSVGQGEFPYEQYF TRBV5-5
CSGRWNEQFF TRBV29-1
CASSLGRTSYNEQFF TRBV5-8
CASSGSNNEQFF TRBV7-9
CSVEDIGTGSSDTEAFF TRBV29-1
CASSKALGQPPEAFF TRBV21-1
CATSRLGESYEQYF TRBV15
CASSDRPGTLTDTQYF TRBV9
CASSTRQGTNYGYTF TRBV9
CSARAGARSYEQYF TRBV20-1
CASSQWGPGGNEQFF TRBV6-6
CASSLGGASTDTQYF TRBV28
CASTERGTNQETQYF TRBV7-8
CASSYGDQGNTEAFF TRBV7-9
CASRKQVGNEQFF TRBV5-1
CASSQVQGGSKAFF TRBV4-3
CATSDDTSNTGELFF TRBV24-1
CASSPGINEQYF TRBV18
CASSPLAGRTDTQYF TRBV7-6
CASRGDTTFYGYTF TRBV19
CASSTMGQGNYGYTF TRBV21-1
CSASRDSFYGYTF TRBV20-1
CASSDMGGPSYEQYF TRBV5-1
CASSQQTYEQYF TRBV3-1
CASSLEAGSTYEQYF TRBV7-2
CSVSRDTASYNEQFF TRBV29-1
CSARWILSWNEQFF TRBV20-1
CASSVGSLYYNEQFF TRBV9
CASSPRFRFEPYEQYF TRBV7-2
CASSLTGPVGEKLFF TRBV5-4
CASRGLTGELFF TRBV19
CASSSSDAKTNEKLFF TRBV7-9
CASSLNPGTGFYNEQFF TRBV7-2
CASSLAQFRGKNTEAFF TRBV7-8
CASSLIEGMNTEAFF TRBV27